Described below is a single T cell receptor beta chain sequence and its context. Antigen unknown. Germline assignment: CDR1 SGHNT and CDR2 YYREEE (reference sequence). With V trimmed by 6 bases and J by 3 bases, 6 bases remained unmatched. This CDR3 has 14 amino acids. TCRdb re-derived calls from the 5' RACE reads in MiXCR, one entry per CDR3 protein. The sample has about 540,000 distinct CDR3 sequences; about 13% are singletons. This sample was taken from a study of CD8 T cells in ankylosing spondylitis. Study-level findings and limits: There was a TCR beta motif, made of eight highly homologous variants, that appeared characteristic of ankylosing spondylitis blood.

The receptor was derived from a male donor with ankylosing spondylitis. The specimen sequenced was blood, either unsorted or a sorted T cell fraction (not recorded which). The genes are TRBV5-4 and TRBJ2-5, with 9 nucleotides matching TRBD2. This chain's CDR3 is CASKQRGVEETQYF. The CDR3 nucleotides are TGTGCCAGCAAGCAGCGGGGGGTGGAAGAGACCCAGTACTTC.